The source of this T cell receptor beta chain is a study of cytomegalovirus exposure and HLA in healthy donors. The PCR contained 60 Vbeta and 13 Jbeta primers. Measured with immunoSEQ multiplex PCR; TCRdb has only the in-frame clones, and not every one. The data show around 110,000 clones, with about 76% seen just once and around 4% held by the top ten. Germline V gene sequence: CDR1 MNHNY, CDR2 SVGAGI (reference sequence). The CDR3 has 13 amino acids. The V segment lost 6 bases and the J segment 7 bases; nucleotides outside the gene matches: 6. J is TRBJ1-2 and V is TRBV6-6; 9 nucleotides line up with TRBD1. This TCR came from a woman under 40 in good health and CMV-seronegative. The sequenced sample consisted of PBMCs. The DNA for the CDR3 is TGTGCCAGCAGGCTGGACAGGGGAGGTGGCTACACCTTC. Its translation is CASRLDRGGGYTF.